The sequence of this T cell receptor beta chain was determined in a study of technical replicates of blood from several donors. Generated by immunoSEQ multiplex PCR, the TCRdb table keeps only in-frame clones and is missing some. The sample shows over 90,000 clones, around 96% of them seen only once. The germline V gene encodes CDR1 SGDLS and CDR2 YYNGEE. Unmatched junction bases numbered 3, after V lost 0 bases and J lost 4 bases. This CDR3 contains 16 residues. The specimen sequenced was T cells isolated from PBMCs. The TCR was taken from a human donor in good health. V is TRBV9 and J is TRBJ2-3; 12 bases map to TRBD2. Written as DNA, the CDR3 is TGTGCCAGCAGCGTAGGACTAGCGGGAGTGGCAGATACGCAGTATTTT. This translates into CASSVGLAGVADTQYF.